A single sample gave rise to the 15 T cell receptor beta chains below, sequenced in a study of vaccination effects on CD4 cells after COVID-19 (dated by TCRdb to between 2021 and 2023). Their recognized antigens are unknown. Libraries were prepared through the immunoSEQ multiplex PCR assay. The clones in this table, taken by TCRdb from immuneACCESS, are in-frame only. Not every clone is retained; where verified, under half of the shortfall comes from an unresolved V gene, and the cause of the rest is unknown. Within this sample are tens of thousands of clones, with roughly 73% of them counted one time only. The ten largest clones represent 9.5% to 11% of the sample. After around eleven days of culture, CD4+ T cells were isolated with the EasySep CD4+ T cell isolation kit. The sample here was CD4+ T cells from PBMCs cultured without peptide, taken before COVID-19 vaccination. Receptors were obtained from a human donor who received a COVID-19 vaccine.

The genes are TRBV7-2 and TRBJ2-5; possible D gene TRBD1, 6 bases. Trimming removed 3 bases from V and 5 bases from J, with 10 bases in between. Germline V gene sequence: CDR1 SGHTA, CDR2 FQGNSA. This CDR3 contains 13 residues. Here the CDR3 reads CASSFLTGETQYF. In nucleotides, the CDR3 is TGTGCCAGCAGCTTTCTTACAGGGGAGACCCAGTACTTC.

This clone was picked up one time. This sequence joins TRBV5-1 and TRBJ1-6; TRBD1 might be the D (6 bases). The CDR3 length is 14 residues. The V end was cut by 4 bases, the J end by 7 bases, with 12 bases between. Germline assignment: CDR1 SGHRS and CDR2 YFSETQ. The CDR3 nucleotides are TGCGCCAGCAGCGTTACAGGGCAAAATTCACCCCTCCACTTT. Protein: CASSVTGQNSPLHF. Supplemented by reference TRBV5-1 and TRBJ1-6, the full variable domain reads KAGVTQTPRYLIKTRGQQVTLSCSPISGHRSVSWYQQTPGQGLQFLFEYFSETQRNKGNFPGRFSGRQFSNSRSEMNVSTLELGDSALYLCASSVTGQNSPLHFGNGTRLTVT.

The chain uses TRBV6-4 and TRBJ1-1; tentative D call: TRBD1 (6 bases). Trimming removed 6 bases from V and 0 bases from J, with 11 bases in between. CDR3 size: 14 residues. Germline lookup yields CDR1 MRHNA and CDR2 SNTAGT. The CDR3 region has the DNA TGTGCCAGCAGACGGGACACCTTGAACACTGAAGCTTTCTTT. It specifies CASRRDTLNTEAFF.

The table lists this clone with a few counts. This chain joins TRBV2 and TRBJ1-5; the match to TRBD1 covers 9 bases. The CDR3 runs 16 residues. Trimming took 6 bases from V and 3 from J; bases not matched to a gene: 9. The germline V gene has CDR1 SNHLY and CDR2 FYNNEI. Here the CDR3 reads CASRGHRGLPNQPQHF. For the CDR3, the DNA is TGTGCCAGCAGGGGCCACAGGGGGCTCCCCAATCAGCCCCAGCATTTT.

This CDR3 reads CASSRQGYEQYF. CDR3 nucleotide sequence: TGTGCCAGCAGCCGACAGGGCTACGAGCAGTACTTC. The chain recombines TRBV5-4 with TRBJ2-7; 7 positions agree with TRBD1. V lost 4 bases to trimming and J lost 3 bases; unmatched junction nucleotides: 1. The CDR3 sequence is 12 residues long. Per germline, CDR1 SGHNT and CDR2 YYREEE (reference sequence).

This clone was found a few times. The CDR3 protein is CASSVETGELFF. The CDR3 DNA reads as TGTGCCAGCAGCGTAGAAACCGGGGAGCTGTTTTTT. The chain is built from TRBV7-9 and TRBJ2-2; D not resolved. The CDR3 totals 12 residues. Looked up from germline, CDR1 is SEHNR and CDR2 is FQNEAQ (reference sequence). V lost 5 bases, J lost 5 bases, and 6 bases lay in between.

Of note for this clone: The same CDR3 arises from other DNA sequences in this sample as well. This chain uses TRBV6-5 with TRBJ1-2, with 7 bases aligning to TRBD1. Germline V gives CDR1 MNHEY, CDR2 SVGAGI. This CDR3 is built from 15 residues. With 0 bases clipped from V and 0 bases from J, the junction kept 1 base outside the gene matches. The CDR3 sequence is CASSYSGTANYGYTF. The CDR3 DNA reads as TGTGCCAGCAGTTACTCCGGGACAGCTAACTATGGCTACACCTTC.

This chain uses TRBV7-2 with TRBJ1-2, with 8 bases lining up with TRBD1. Germline V gives CDR1 SGHTA, CDR2 FQGNSA. CDR3 length: 14 amino acids. Trimming took 9 bases from V and 7 from J; bases not matched to a gene: 13. DNA of the CDR3: TGTGCCAGTACACGGGGCCAGGGGGCTTTTGGCTACACCTTC. It yields the protein CASTRGQGAFGYTF.

The chain links TRBV12-3 or TRBV12-4 to TRBJ1-1; D is unclear. Trimming pared 3 bases from V and 1 base from J, leaving 6 bases between. The CDR3 totals 13 residues. As DNA, the CDR3 is TGTGCCAGCAGTTTTCGACCGAACACTGAAGCTTTCTTT. This translates into CASSFRPNTEAFF.

The J gene is TRBJ2-2, the V gene TRBV12-3 or TRBV12-4; D ambiguous. V dropped 1 base and J dropped 7 bases, with 7 bases sitting between them. This CDR3 spans 13 amino acids. CDR3 in DNA: TGTGCCAGCAGTTTAGGGTCGGGCGGGGAGCTGTTTTTT. This gives the protein CASSLGSGGELFF.

This sequence joins TRBV10-1 and TRBJ1-1; D unclear. The CDR3 has 12 residues. Trimming stripped 4 bases from V and 7 bases from J, with 10 bases between. Per the germline V gene, CDR1 is WNHNN and CDR2 is SYGVQD (reference sequence). CDR3 in DNA: TGCGCCAGCAGTGTACGGCGGTTTGAAGCTTTCTTT. Its translation is CASSVRRFEAFF.

The chain links TRBV30 to TRBJ2-1; 10 bases line up with TRBD2. J was trimmed by 3 bases and V by 8 bases; bases with no gene match: 10. Germline CDR1 and CDR2: GTSNPN and SVGIG (reference sequence). There are 15 residues in the CDR3. The CDR3 protein is CALTTSGGVYNEQFF. The CDR3 nucleotides are TGTGCCCTAACCACGAGCGGGGGGGTCTACAATGAGCAGTTCTTC.

This chain uses TRBV30 with TRBJ1-2, with TRBD1 matching over 10 bases. Unmatched junction bases numbered 20, after V lost 2 bases and J lost 8 bases. The germline V gene encodes CDR1 GTSNPN and CDR2 SVGIG (reference sequence). This CDR3 region has 18 residues. CDR3 nucleotide sequence: TGTGCCTGGAGTTACCCCGTTCCAGGGACAGGGGTCCCATGGGGCTACACCTTC. It is translated as CAWSYPVPGTGVPWGYTF.

This rearrangement joins TRBV28 to TRBJ1-1, with D hard to call. The CDR3 runs to 13 residues. Germline-derived CDR1 and CDR2 are MDHEN and SYDVKM. V was cut by 1 base and J by 4 bases, with 7 bases left in between. CDR3 in amino acids: CASSLSHRTEAFF. Here the CDR3 DNA reads TGTGCCAGCAGTTTATCCCACCGCACTGAAGCTTTCTTT.

The chain uses TRBV4-3 and TRBJ1-3; D not certain. Germline V gene lookup returns CDR1 LGHNA and CDR2 YSLEER. V lost 2 bases and J lost 9, with 11 bases in between. The CDR3 contains 13 residues. The CDR3 spells CASSQMEESTIYF. The CDR3 bases are TGCGCCAGCAGCCAAATGGAGGAAAGCACCATATATTTT.